This entry lists 20 T cell receptor beta chains sequenced from one sample in a study of Ad26.COV2.S vaccination and SARS-CoV-2 variants. The treatment: 19 received Ad26.COV2.S at low or high dose, single or two shots; roughly 5 received placebo; per-sample allocation not given. The samples date from day 63 after the first vaccine or placebo injection. Sequencing was performed with immunoSEQ multiplex PCR; in TCRdb, only in-frame clones are kept and a portion is missing. This table holds about 390,000 clones, approximately 90% found once. Sequences were derived from peripheral blood, sampled in a trial of Ad26.COV2.S vaccine versus placebo. Receptors originate from a person between 18 and 65 years old who received the Ad26.COV2.S COVID-19 vaccine or a placebo.

The chain recombines TRBV7-2 with TRBJ2-7, with D maybe TRBD1 (6 bases). Trimming stripped 5 bases from V and 4 bases from J, with 15 bases between. The CDR3 has 14 amino acids. Germline V lookup: CDR1 SGHTA, CDR2 FQGNSA. The CDR3 coding sequence is TGTGCCAGCAGCATTGGACAGTCCGGGTACGAGCAGTACTTC. The encoded protein is CASSIGQSGYEQYF.

CDR3 amino acids: CASSQVVEGEQYF. CDR3 coding DNA: TGCGCCAGCAGCCAAGTGGTGGAGGGCGAGCAGTACTTC. The V call is TRBV4-1, the J call TRBJ2-7; D might be TRBD2 (6 bases). V was clipped by 1 base and J by 6 bases, with 10 bases between them. Germline CDR1 MGHRA, CDR2 YSYEKL. This CDR3 contains 13 residues.

The chain recombines TRBV4-1 with TRBJ2-6; D possibly uses TRBD1 or TRBD2 (5 bases each). The CDR3 runs 17 residues. Germline-derived CDR1 and CDR2 are MGHRA and YSYEKL. Trimming took 5 bases from V and 0 from J, leaving 14 bases between them. CDR3 sequence reads: CASSGDGFFSGANVLTF. The CDR3 region has the DNA TGCGCCAGCAGCGGGGACGGTTTTTTCTCTGGGGCCAACGTCCTGACTTTC.

This clone came up a few times. The CDR3 sequence: CASSAGTANSPLHF. Here the CDR3 DNA reads TGTGCCAGCAGCGCCGGGACGGCTAATTCACCCCTCCACTTT. The genes are TRBV7-9 and TRBJ1-6; maybe TRBD1 (5 bases). V was clipped by 5 bases and J by 6 bases, with 11 bases between them. CDR1 is SEHNR, CDR2 FQNEAQ, per germline (reference sequence). CDR3 length: 14 amino acids.

Turning to this clone: The same CDR3 can be traced to other DNA sequences in this sample. The gene calls are TRBV5-1 and TRBJ2-7; either TRBD1 or TRBD2 may supply D (5 bases each). This CDR3 comprises 14 residues. Germline V gene lookup returns CDR1 SGHRS and CDR2 YFSETQ. Trimming took off 1 base at V and 3 bases at J, with 11 bases between the two ends. The CDR3 reads CASSLSGGSYEQYF. As DNA, the CDR3 is TGCGCCAGCAGCTTGTCTGGGGGTAGCTACGAGCAGTACTTC.

The rearrangement joins TRBV4-1 to TRBJ2-6; TRBD1 matches at 7 bases. CDR3 length: 17 residues. Trimming removed 4 bases from V and 1 base from J; junction bases left unmatched: 7. The germline V gene encodes CDR1 MGHRA and CDR2 YSYEKL. In DNA form, the CDR3 reads TGCGCCAGCAGCCGAGGACAGGCCAGGTCTGGGGCCAACGTCCTGACTTTC. This sequence encodes CASSRGQARSGANVLTF.

This chain joins TRBV6-2 or TRBV6-3 and TRBJ1-2, with no clear D. The CDR3 length is 11 residues. Trimming left V 2 bases short and J 7 bases short, with 5 bases between. CDR1 and CDR2 from the germline V gene are MNHEY and SVGEGT. CDR3 in DNA: TGTGCCAGCAGTTACGGAGTTGGCTACACCTTC. Encoded protein: CASSYGVGYTF.

This clone was picked up a small number of times. This chain connects TRBV10-3 to TRBJ1-2; the D is unclear. The CDR3 totals 12 residues. Looked up from germline, CDR1 is ENHRY and CDR2 is SYGVKD. The V end lost 7 bases, the J end lost 1 base, and 7 bases lay between the germline ends. CDR3 loop: CAIKSDNYGYTF. In nucleotides, the CDR3 is TGTGCCATCAAGTCAGATAACTATGGCTACACCTTC.

The rearrangement joins TRBV7-9 to TRBJ2-3; D is ambiguous. CDR1 is SEHNR and CDR2 is FQNEAQ in the germline V gene (reference sequence). This CDR3 comprises 11 residues. Deletions cut 2 bases from V and 7 bases from J, with 4 bases between. DNA for the CDR3: TGTGCCAGCAGCTTAATCTATACGCAGTATTTT. Translated, it gives CASSLIYTQYF. Full variable domain (remainder filled in from reference TRBV7-9 and TRBJ2-3): DTGVSQNPRHKITKRGQNVTFRCDPISEHNRLYWYRQTLGQGPEFLTYFQNEAQLEKSRLLSDRFSAERPKGSFSTLEIQRTEQGDSAMYLCASSLIYTQYFGPGTRLTVL.

For this clone: The junction departs from germline at one end; a sequencing error may be responsible. The chain's CDR3 is CASTYYEQFF. In DNA form, the CDR3 reads TGTGCCAGCACCTACTATGAGCAGTTCTTC. The V gene is TRBV2, the J gene TRBJ2-1; the D is unclear. The CDR3 is made up of 10 amino acids. CDR1 SNHLY and CDR2 FYNNEI come from the germline V gene.

This clone was counted a few times. The chain joins TRBV11-2 to TRBJ1-6; TRBD1 matches at 7 bases. The CDR3 runs 16 residues. V dropped 0 bases and J dropped 10; count of bases not matched to a gene: 9. Germline CDR1 and CDR2: SGHAT and FQNNGV. The CDR3 nucleotides read TGTGCCAGCAGCTTAGAAGGGGGCAGGGAAGGATCACCCCTCCACTTT. This gives the protein CASSLEGGREGSPLHF.

The chain employs TRBV5-1 and TRBJ1-2, with TRBD1 matching 7 bases. This CDR3 has 15 residues. Losses at the gene ends were 3 bases for V and 1 base for J; bases not matched to a gene: 6. Per the germline V gene, CDR1 is SGHRS and CDR2 is YFSETQ. For the CDR3, the DNA is TGCGCCAGCAGCTCGCCGGGACAGAGTAACTATGGCTACACCTTC. Its translation: CASSSPGQSNYGYTF.

The CDR3 DNA is TGTGCCAGCAGCTTGGGCGGGAGTAACTATGGCTACACCTTC. It encodes CASSLGGSNYGYTF. V is TRBV5-5 and J is TRBJ1-2, with D hard to call. The CDR3 spans 14 residues. V lost 0 bases, J lost 1 base, and 7 bases lay in between. Germline assignment: CDR1 SGHKS and CDR2 YYEKEE (reference sequence).

The chain employs TRBV7-9 and TRBJ2-1; tentatively, D is TRBD2 (5 bases). The CDR3 extends over 14 amino acids. V was clipped by 2 bases and J by 4 bases, with 9 bases between them. Per the germline V gene, CDR1 is SEHNR and CDR2 is FQNEAQ (reference sequence). CDR3 sequence: CASSLPTNYNEQFF. The CDR3 DNA sequence: TGTGCCAGCAGCTTACCGACTAATTACAATGAGCAGTTCTTC.

This clone was seen a single time. The rearrangement links TRBV19 to TRBJ1-6; D uncertain. Germline loops: CDR1 LNHDA, CDR2 SQIVND (reference sequence). There are 13 residues in the CDR3. The V end lost 0 bases, the J end lost 5 bases, and 2 bases lay between the germline ends. The DNA for the CDR3 is TGTGCCAGTAGTATAGATAATAATTCACCCCTCCACTTT. This translates into CASSIDNNSPLHF.

The V call is TRBV6-5, the J call TRBJ1-1, with 7 bases matching TRBD1. Unmatched junction bases numbered 8, after V lost 2 bases and J lost 5 bases. There are 15 residues in the CDR3. Germline V gives CDR1 MNHEY, CDR2 SVGAGI. The chain's CDR3 is CASSYPTGRGTEAFF. In DNA, the CDR3 is TGTGCCAGCAGTTACCCGACAGGGCGGGGGACTGAAGCTTTCTTT.

The chain links TRBV7-9 to TRBJ2-7; TRBD2 matches at 7 bases. The CDR3 length is 12 residues. From germline, CDR1 is SEHNR and CDR2 FQNEAQ (reference sequence). V gave up 4 bases and J gave up 6 bases; unmatched junction bases: 3. The CDR3 nucleotides are TGTGCCAGCAGCTCGGGGGGACTCGAGCAGTACTTC. It translates to CASSSGGLEQYF.

The chain has TRBV29-1 and TRBJ1-1, with 8 bases matching TRBD1. Germline CDR1 and CDR2: SQVTM and ANQGSEA. The CDR3 sequence is 13 residues long. V shed 5 bases and J 1 base; nucleotides not matched to a gene: 3. The CDR3: CSVRTGTNTEAFF. The CDR3 DNA reads as TGCAGCGTTCGGACAGGGACGAACACTGAAGCTTTCTTT.

The gene calls are TRBV6-4 and TRBJ1-1; D remains ambiguous. The CDR3 has 14 amino acids. V was shortened by 5 bases and J by 2 bases, with 12 bases between the two germline ends. The V gene's germline CDR1 is MRHNA and CDR2 SNTAGT. Here the CDR3 reads CASSQDGGNTEAFF. The CDR3 nucleotides are TGTGCCAGCAGTCAGGACGGAGGTAACACTGAAGCTTTCTTT.

This clone came up a few times. V and J are TRBV2 and TRBJ1-1; D call uncertain. V was trimmed by 8 bases and J by 7 bases, leaving 14 bases between them. This CDR3 has 12 amino acids. Germline V CDR1 and CDR2: SNHLY, FYNNEI. The CDR3 bases are TGTGCCAGCCTGGCCGATCGGTTTGAAGCTTTCTTT. Its protein product is CASLADRFEAFF.